This T cell receptor beta chain was obtained from a study of neurological immune-mediated disorders. Study-level information: For the 34 multiple sclerosis patients, the disease was relapsing-remitting in approximately 30 and secondary progressive in 3.

The CDR3 contains 14 residues. CDR1 DFQATT and CDR2 SNEGSKA come from the germline V gene (reference sequence). V was clipped by 6 bases and J by 8 bases; unmatched bases: 10. The cDNA was produced through 5'RACE with 10-nucleotide random UMIs. MiXCR, applied by TCRdb to the 5' RACE reads, yields one record per CDR3 protein. The top ten clones hold approximately 15% of a sample with 45,000 or so distinct CDR3 sequences, just over 3% of them seen once. This clonotype was counted at least ten times. The origin of this receptor is a woman aged 50 to 65 with multiple sclerosis. The specimen sequenced was PBMCs. The chain recombines TRBV20-1 with TRBJ1-4, with 9 bases lining up with TRBD1. This CDR3 reads CSARRGQGNEKLFF. The CDR3 nucleotides are TGCAGTGCCCGGCGGGGACAGGGCAACGAAAAACTGTTTTTT.